The present T cell receptor beta chain was sequenced within a study of blood T cell repertoires in COVID-19. Study as a whole: The samples span acute and convalescent COVID-19 from the United States, Italy and Spain. PBMCs, B-cell-depleted T cells, or T cells were the source of the cDNA or gDNA that made up the material.

The CDR3 has 12 residues. CDR1 and CDR2 (germline): SGHTA, FQGNSA. The V gene lost 3 bases and the J gene lost 7 bases, with 7 bases spanning the gap. The assay was immunoSEQ multiplex PCR, and TCRdb's table has in-frame clones only and misses some. The table shows 200,000 to 250,000 clones, with 82% occurring only once. In terms of age and location, participants ranged from about 18 to 95 years and lived in about two dozen US areas. Cohort allocation depended upon clinical history that participants reported. V is TRBV7-2 and J is TRBJ1-5; D is unclear. Input material: PBMCs or T cells enriched from blood (not recorded which). The TCR sequence derives from a woman in her sixties or seventies who had recovered from COVID-19. The CDR3 sequence is CASSFGRQPQHF. The CDR3 DNA follows: TGTGCCAGCAGCTTCGGGAGGCAGCCCCAGCATTTT.